The clone carrying this T cell receptor (beta chain) occurred many times. Its target is not known. CDR1 and CDR2 from the germline V gene are SGHRS and YFSETQ. The CDR3 consists of 16 residues. J was trimmed by 8 bases and V by 1 base; bases with no gene match: 7. The sample belongs to a study of T-cell reconstitution after alpha-beta-depleted transplantation in children. Notes on the study in general: Some patients owed their high day-60 TCRbeta diversity to surviving recipient T cells and thymic progenitors. Once a year had passed after transplant, T-cell counts and diversity came mostly from newly produced T cells. Expanded graft clones, several hundred of them, were reportedly the source of alpha-beta T cells about two months after transplant.

Unique molecular identifiers were used in preparing the TCRbeta library. A single record per CDR3 protein comes from TCRdb applying MiXCR to the PCR reads. Here the sample spans nearly 200,000 distinct CDR3 sequences, about 6% being singletons. This TCR was recovered from a girl under two years old with combined immunodeficiency, due to receive a stem cell transplant. The chain joins TRBV5-1 to TRBJ2-1; the match to TRBD2 covers 12 bases. Sample: PBMCs, taken before TCRalphabeta/CD19-depleted stem cell transplant. CDR3 DNA sequence: TGCGCCAGCAGCTTGCGACTAGCGGGGGAGGCCCATGAGCAGTTCTTC. Protein product: CASSLRLAGEAHEQFF.